A single sample gave rise to the 17 T cell receptor beta chains below, sequenced in a study of T cell repertoires in cytomegalovirus infection. TCRdb reprocessed the reads with MiXCR, giving one entry per CDR3 protein. The data hold 450,000 to 600,000 distinct CDR3 sequences, with roughly 42% observed a single time. Their antigen targets remain unknown. The sample here was cultured PBMCs, taken from culture after CMV antigen stimulation. The origin of the receptors is a human donor in good health (CMV status not recorded). Some clones in this sample may be carry-over from other donors' samples.

The chain combines TRBV4-3 with TRBJ1-1; D is ambiguous. In germline, CDR1 is LGHNA, CDR2 YSLEER. Trimming stripped 1 base from V and 1 base from J, with 13 bases between. This CDR3 spans 16 amino acids. The CDR3 sequence: CASSQGPGDTNTEAFF. In DNA form, the CDR3 reads TGCGCCAGCAGCCAAGGCCCGGGAGATACGAACACTGAAGCTTTCTTT.

In this sample, this clonotype turned up a few times. The rearrangement joins TRBV28 to TRBJ2-5; 11 nucleotides line up with TRBD2. V was clipped by 4 bases and J by 9 bases; unmatched bases: 16. Looked up from germline, CDR1 is MDHEN and CDR2 is SYDVKM. There are 17 residues in the CDR3. The CDR3 spells CASSSPQTSGAGGAQYF. The CDR3 DNA sequence: TGTGCCAGCAGTTCCCCCCAGACTAGCGGGGCCGGAGGGGCCCAGTACTTC.

This clonotype was counted many times. The chain joins TRBV5-4 to TRBJ2-3; TRBD2 might be the D (7 bases). V lost 7 bases and J 4 bases, leaving 10 bases between the germline ends. Germline CDR1 reads SGHNT; CDR2 reads YYREEE (reference sequence). The CDR3 consists of 12 residues. This CDR3 is CASSGGPDTQYF. DNA of the CDR3: TGTGCCAGCTCGGGGGGCCCAGATACGCAGTATTTT.

The chain uses TRBV6-5 and TRBJ2-7; 9 bases are shared with TRBD1. The J segment lost 4 bases and the V segment lost 6 bases, leaving 7 bases of the junction unmatched. This CDR3 comprises 14 residues. Germline V gene sequence: CDR1 MNHEY, CDR2 SVGAGI. CDR3 loop: CASSIVQGAYEQYF. In DNA form, the CDR3 reads TGTGCCAGCAGCATCGTACAGGGGGCATACGAGCAGTACTTC.

The chain links TRBV4-1 to TRBJ2-1; D not certain. The germline gives CDR1 MGHRA, CDR2 YSYEKL. The CDR3 is made up of 17 amino acids. Trimming left V 6 bases short and J 2 bases short, with 20 bases between. This CDR3 reads CASRQPAPYGTYNEQFF. CDR3 coding DNA: TGCGCCAGCAGACAACCAGCACCCTATGGGACCTACAATGAGCAGTTCTTC.

The chain joins TRBV27 to TRBJ2-7; D gene uncertain. The length of the CDR3 is 15 residues. Trimming left V 5 bases short and J 0 bases short, with 14 bases between. Looked up from germline, CDR1 is MNHEY and CDR2 is SMNVEV (reference sequence). The CDR3 sequence: CASSPIVGGSYEQYF. DNA for the CDR3: TGTGCCAGCAGTCCTATAGTAGGCGGCTCCTACGAGCAGTACTTC.

The table lists this clonotype with many counts. The chain joins TRBV7-2 to TRBJ1-6; 7 bases line up with TRBD1. The germline V gene encodes CDR1 SGHTA and CDR2 FQGNSA. The J segment lost 0 bases and the V segment lost 2 bases, leaving 4 bases of the junction unmatched. The CDR3 covers 17 residues. CDR3: CASSLQGQFSYNSPLHF. The CDR3 DNA reads TGTGCCAGCAGCTTACAGGGACAGTTCTCCTATAATTCACCCCTCCACTTT.

This clonotype was detected only a few times. The chain uses TRBV7-6 and TRBJ2-2; 14 nucleotides line up with TRBD2. The germline V gene has CDR1 SGHVS and CDR2 FNYEAQ. Trimming cost V 8 bases and J 3 bases; bases outside gene matches: 5. The CDR3 loop spans 16 amino acids. The CDR3 protein is CASRTSGGHYTGELFF. The CDR3 nucleotides are TGTGCCAGCCGGACTAGCGGGGGGCACTACACCGGGGAGCTGTTTTTT.

This clonotype was picked up a small number of times. The V call is TRBV6-2 or TRBV6-3, the J call TRBJ1-2, with 9 nucleotides matching TRBD1. Germline V gene sequence: CDR1 MNHEY, CDR2 SVGEGT. The CDR3 loop spans 12 amino acids. CDR3 bases: TGTCATACCGGACAGGGGAACTATGGCTACACCTTC. Its protein is CHTGQGNYGYTF.

This clonotype occurred once. The rearrangement joins TRBV4-1 to TRBJ2-6, with 9 bases aligning to TRBD1. The CDR3 spans 18 residues. V gave up 4 bases and J gave up 3 bases; unmatched junction bases: 10. Per the germline V gene, CDR1 is MGHRA and CDR2 is YSYEKL. CDR3 protein: CASSRIGTGLSGANVLTF. Here the CDR3 DNA reads TGCGCCAGCAGCCGGATCGGGACAGGGCTGAGTGGGGCCAACGTCCTGACTTTC.

V is TRBV27 and J is TRBJ1-1; 8 bases are shared with TRBD1. The CDR3 runs 15 residues. The trim removed 4 bases at V and 6 bases at J, leaving 10 bases unmatched. Germline CDR1 and CDR2: MNHEY and SMNVEV (reference sequence). CDR3 coding DNA: TGTGCCAGCAGTTACAGCCGGACAGGGCGAGCTGAAGCTTTCTTT. It encodes CASSYSRTGRAEAFF.

V usage is TRBV12-3 or TRBV12-4 and J usage is TRBJ1-6; the match to TRBD1 covers 9 bases. CDR3 size: 17 residues. The junction had 7 bases not matched to a gene; V was cut back by 6 bases and J by 1 base. CDR3: CASSDLDRGSYNSPLHF. The CDR3 nucleotides read TGTGCCAGCAGCGACTTGGACAGGGGATCCTATAATTCACCCCTCCACTTT.

CDR3 coding DNA: TGCGCCAGCAGTGAGAGCTTGACTGAAGCTTTCTTT. Protein sequence: CASSESLTEAFF. This chain uses TRBV10-2 with TRBJ1-1; no reliable D call. Germline CDR1 reads WSHSY; CDR2 reads SAAADI. V was clipped by 2 bases and J by 5 bases, with 6 bases between them. The CDR3 consists of 12 residues.

This clonotype came up a few times. The V call is TRBV5-4, the J call TRBJ2-5; perhaps D is TRBD1 or TRBD2 (5 bases each). Germline CDR1 SGHNT, CDR2 YYREEE (reference sequence). The CDR3 contains 17 residues. V shed 1 base and J shed 5 bases, with 21 bases lying between them. The chain's CDR3 is CASSLFIIGAPGETQYF. The CDR3 DNA reads as TGTGCCAGCAGCTTGTTCATTATCGGGGCCCCAGGGGAGACCCAGTACTTC.

This chain links TRBV12-3 or TRBV12-4 with TRBJ1-1, with TRBD1 matching 12 bases. Losses at the gene ends were 2 bases for V and 5 bases for J; bases not matched to a gene: 9. CDR3 length equals 17 residues. In DNA form, the CDR3 reads TGTGCCAGCAGTTTACGGGGGACAGGGGGCGCGCGGACTGAAGCTTTCTTT. It specifies CASSLRGTGGARTEAFF.

The chain links TRBV15 to TRBJ1-5; unclear D gene. CDR1 is LNHNV and CDR2 is YYDKDF in the germline V gene (reference sequence). V shed 0 bases and J shed 7 bases, with 10 bases lying between them. This CDR3 region has 14 residues. CDR3 DNA: TGTGCCACCAGCAGAGAACCTCTCAGACAGCCCCAGCATTTT. Translating gives CATSREPLRQPQHF.

In DNA form, the CDR3 reads TGCGCCAGCAGCCAAGAAGGGACAGGGAAATACGAGCAGTACTTC. As protein: CASSQEGTGKYEQYF. The chain recombines TRBV4-1 with TRBJ2-7; 9 nucleotides agree with TRBD1. The CDR3 is 15 amino acids. Looked up from germline, CDR1 is MGHRA and CDR2 is YSYEKL. V dropped 0 bases and J dropped 4; count of bases not matched to a gene: 4.